The 30 T cell receptor beta chains reported below all come from one sample, sequenced in a study of blood T cell repertoires in COVID-19. Data came from immunoSEQ multiplex PCR; TCRdb stores just in-frame clones and leaves some out. The data show 110,000 or so clones, about nine tenths seen once. The sample consisted of peripheral blood. Every receptor here comes from a human donor in a cohort sampled during active COVID-19.

The chain carries TRBV5-8 and TRBJ2-3, with TRBD2 identical over 9 bases. Germline V lookup: CDR1 SGHTS, CDR2 YDEGEE. The CDR3 has 17 residues. Trimming at V came to 3 bases and at J to 6 bases, leaving 14 bases not matched to a gene. In DNA form, the CDR3 reads TGTGCCAGCAGCTGGGGACGGACTAGCGACCCCTCCGATACGCAGTATTTT. Amino acids: CASSWGRTSDPSDTQYF.

The chain joins TRBV27 to TRBJ1-6, with 7 bases matching TRBD1. The CDR3 is 15 amino acids. Germline loops: CDR1 MNHEY, CDR2 SMNVEV (reference sequence). After removal of 6 bases from V and 6 bases from J, the junction contained 8 bases not matched to a gene. The CDR3 sequence: CASRPGQNFNSPLHF. CDR3 sequence (DNA): TGTGCCAGCAGACCGGGACAGAACTTTAATTCACCCCTCCACTTT.

J is TRBJ1-5 and V is TRBV21-1; the D call TRBD1 from the table was never checked on the DNA. TRBV21-1 represents a pseudogene. This CDR3 region has 19 residues. In DNA, the CDR3 is TGTGCCAGCAGCAAATGGGGGCAGGGTTGGTTTTATAGCAATCAGCCCCAGCATTTT. It yields the protein CASSKWGQGWFYSNQPQHF.

J is TRBJ1-6 and V is TRBV7-8, with D possibly matching TRBD1 (6 bases). Trimming removed 1 base at V and 6 bases at J, with 10 bases between. Looked up from germline, CDR1 is SGHVS and CDR2 is FQNEAQ. This CDR3 region has 15 residues. In DNA, the CDR3 is TGTGCCAGCAGCTTAGAAGGGACACCTAATTCACCCCTCCACTTT. Translation gives CASSLEGTPNSPLHF.

The chain is built from TRBV5-1 and TRBJ1-1; 10 bases match TRBD1. CDR3 size: 16 residues. V shed 0 bases and J 3 bases; nucleotides not matched to a gene: 5. The germline V gene encodes CDR1 SGHRS and CDR2 YFSETQ. The CDR3 nucleotides are TGCGCCAGCAGCTTGGCCGTAGACAGGGGGCACACTGAAGCTTTCTTT. Translated, it gives CASSLAVDRGHTEAFF.

The V gene is TRBV5-1, the J gene TRBJ1-6; 7 bases line up with TRBD1. Germline V gene lookup returns CDR1 SGHRS and CDR2 YFSETQ. CDR3 size: 16 residues. With V trimmed by 4 bases and J by 7 bases, 11 bases remained unmatched. The CDR3 bases are TGCGCCAGCAGCACGAGCCCCGGGACAGAGAATTCACCCCTCCACTTT. Protein sequence: CASSTSPGTENSPLHF.

The rearrangement joins TRBV11-3 to TRBJ2-4; D is perhaps TRBD2 (6 bases). Between the trimmed V and J ends, which lost 2 bases and 10 bases, there was a span of 9 bases. Looked up from germline, CDR1 is SGHNT and CDR2 is YENEEA. CDR3 size: 12 residues. The CDR3 region is CASSLQAGIQYF. The CDR3 bases are TGTGCCAGCAGCTTACAGGCGGGGATTCAGTACTTC. Looking up the rest from reference TRBV11-3 and TRBJ2-4 gives the full variable domain: EAGVVQSPRYKIIEKKQPVAFWCNPISGHNTLYWYLQNLGQGPELLIRYENEEAVDDSQLPKDRFSAERLKGVDSTLKIQPAELGDSAVYLCASSLQAGIQYFGAGTRLSVL.

V is TRBV18 and J is TRBJ2-7; D is perhaps TRBD1 (6 bases). CDR1 KGHSH and CDR2 LQKENI come from the germline V gene. The CDR3 consists of 13 residues. Trimming shortened V by 2 bases and J by 6 bases, and 11 bases separated the two germline ends. The CDR3 here is CASSPRQDREQYF. DNA of the CDR3: TGTGCCAGCTCACCAAGACAGGATCGCGAGCAGTACTTC.

V and J are TRBV5-1 and TRBJ1-1; D ambiguous. The CDR3 is made up of 13 amino acids. Germline lookup yields CDR1 SGHRS and CDR2 YFSETQ. V was trimmed by 9 bases and J by 3 bases, leaving 15 bases between them. The CDR3 protein is CANSLVFYTEAFF. Written as DNA, the CDR3 is TGCGCCAACTCCTTAGTTTTTTACACTGAAGCTTTCTTT.

The rearrangement joins TRBV3-1 (or the pseudogene TRBV3-2) to TRBJ1-2; D might be TRBD1 (6 bases). The CDR3 has 13 amino acids. V was trimmed by 4 bases and J by 8 bases, leaving 14 bases between them. Germline V gene sequence: CDR1 LGHDT, CDR2 YNNKEL (reference sequence). DNA of the CDR3: TGTGCCAGCAGCCCGTCAGGGGCCTACGGCTACACCTTC. As protein: CASSPSGAYGYTF.

The chain couples TRBV5-1 to TRBJ2-1; TRBD2 agrees at 16 bases. With 5 bases clipped from V and 4 bases from J, the junction kept 9 bases outside the gene matches. Looked up from germline, CDR1 is SGHRS and CDR2 is YFSETQ. The CDR3 covers 18 residues. The CDR3 sequence: CASSPGTSGRAGYNEQFF. Here the CDR3 DNA reads TGCGCCAGCAGTCCCGGGACTAGCGGGAGGGCGGGATACAATGAGCAGTTCTTC.

The chain carries TRBV28 and TRBJ2-5; TRBD2 matches at 12 bases. V was pared by 6 bases and J by 2 bases, with 7 bases of the junction left unmatched. The germline gives CDR1 MDHEN, CDR2 SYDVKM. The CDR3 is 16 residues long. The CDR3 sequence: CASSPRLAGEQETQYF. The CDR3 nucleotides read TGTGCCAGCAGCCCACGACTAGCGGGGGAGCAAGAGACCCAGTACTTC.

This chain connects TRBV9 to TRBJ2-5, with TRBD1 identical over 9 bases. The CDR3 is 15 amino acids. V lost 0 bases, J lost 5 bases, and 5 bases stayed unmatched. Germline CDR1 SGDLS, CDR2 YYNGEE. CDR3: CASSVDRGLVETQYF. CDR3 in DNA: TGTGCCAGCAGCGTAGACAGGGGGCTGGTGGAGACCCAGTACTTC.

The J gene is TRBJ1-5, the V gene TRBV19; perhaps TRBD1 as D (5 bases). Trimming pared 5 bases from V and 5 bases from J, leaving 16 bases between. CDR3 length: 15 amino acids. Germline V gene lookup returns CDR1 LNHDA and CDR2 SQIVND (reference sequence). The CDR3 coding sequence is TGTGCCAGTAGTTTACAGGTCTATGGGGATCAGCCCCAGCATTTT. It yields the protein CASSLQVYGDQPQHF. Combining the CDR3 with reference TRBV19 and TRBJ1-5 gives the whole variable domain DGGITQSPKYLFRKEGQNVTLSCEQNLNHDAMYWYRQDPGQGLRLIYYSQIVNDFQKGDIAEGYSVSREKKESFPLTVTSAQKNPTAFYLCASSLQVYGDQPQHFGDGTRLSIL.

The chain employs TRBV19 and TRBJ1-6, with 7 bases fitting TRBD1. V was clipped by 5 bases and J by 7 bases; unmatched bases: 8. The CDR3 extends over 15 amino acids. Germline CDR1 and CDR2: LNHDA and SQIVND (reference sequence). CDR3: CASSSHRGSNSPLHF. The CDR3 coding sequence is TGTGCCAGTAGTTCCCACAGGGGTTCAAATTCACCCCTCCACTTT.

This chain links TRBV5-1 with TRBJ2-3; 10 bases map to TRBD2. The germline gives CDR1 SGHRS, CDR2 YFSETQ. The junction had 7 bases not matched to a gene; V was cut back by 1 base and J by 5 bases. The CDR3 spans 16 residues. DNA of the CDR3: TGCGCCAGCAGCTTGCAGCTAGCGGGAGCGATAGATACGCAGTATTTT. It translates to CASSLQLAGAIDTQYF.

The rearrangement uses TRBV10-3 and TRBJ2-1, with TRBD1 matching over 7 bases. The V and J ends lost 0 bases and 4 bases, in that order; junction bases with no gene match: 3. The CDR3 runs 15 residues. Germline V gene data show CDR1 as ENHRY and CDR2 as SYGVKD. The chain's CDR3 is CAISESRQGYNEQFF. The DNA of the CDR3 is TGTGCCATCAGTGAGTCGAGACAGGGTTACAATGAGCAGTTCTTC.

This clone showed up just a few times. Here the CDR3 reads CASSIDFNTEAFF. The CDR3 region has the DNA TGCGCCAGCAGCATAGATTTCAACACTGAAGCTTTCTTT. V and J are TRBV5-1 and TRBJ1-1; no clear D. Per the germline V gene, CDR1 is SGHRS and CDR2 is YFSETQ. The CDR3 is 13 residues long. The germline V and J ends were trimmed by 4 bases and 2 bases, with 9 bases remaining between them.

The gene calls are TRBV7-2 and TRBJ2-3; 13 nucleotides agree with TRBD2. With 5 bases clipped from V and 0 bases from J, the junction kept 8 bases outside the gene matches. The CDR3 contains 18 residues. Germline V gene sequence: CDR1 SGHTA, CDR2 FQGNSA. For the CDR3, the DNA is TGTGCCAGCAGCCTGGGACTAGCGGGGCCTTCTAGCACAGATACGCAGTATTTT. As protein: CASSLGLAGPSSTDTQYF.

The J gene is TRBJ1-1, the V gene TRBV9, with a possible D match to TRBD1 (6 bases). Germline V lookup: CDR1 SGDLS, CDR2 YYNGEE. Trimming took off 3 bases at V and 2 bases at J, with 14 bases between the two ends. This CDR3 comprises 15 residues. This CDR3 is CASSASQGFNTEAFF. For the CDR3, the DNA is TGTGCCAGCAGCGCCTCACAGGGATTCAACACTGAAGCTTTCTTT.

The V and J genes are TRBV30 and TRBJ2-2; D is unresolved. V was clipped by 0 bases and J by 2 bases, with 13 bases between them. The V gene's germline CDR1 is GTSNPN and CDR2 SVGIG (reference sequence). This CDR3 contains 16 residues. CDR3 amino acids: CAWSVLIGRNTGELFF. The DNA of the CDR3 is TGTGCCTGGAGTGTCTTGATCGGTAGAAACACCGGGGAGCTGTTTTTT. The whole variable domain, filled in from reference TRBV30 and TRBJ2-2, reads SQTIHQWPATLVQPVGSPLSLECTVEGTSNPNLYWYRQAAGRGLQLLFYSVGIGQISSEVPQNLSASRPQDRQFILSSKKLLLSDSGFYLCAWSVLIGRNTGELFFGEGSRLTVL.

The chain is built from TRBV2 and TRBJ1-1; 8 bases map to TRBD1. J was trimmed by 6 bases and V by 6 bases; bases with no gene match: 12. The V gene's germline CDR1 is SNHLY and CDR2 FYNNEI. The CDR3 runs 15 residues. The DNA for the CDR3 is TGTGCCAGCAGAGGATTGACAGGGGTAACGGCTGAAGCTTTCTTT. Amino acids: CASRGLTGVTAEAFF.

The chain links TRBV5-1 to TRBJ1-4; D unresolved. V lost 3 bases and J 3 bases, leaving 9 bases between the germline ends. The germline V gene has CDR1 SGHRS and CDR2 YFSETQ. The CDR3 is 14 amino acids. In DNA form, the CDR3 reads TGCGCCAGCAGCTCTGGGAGTTCTAATGAAAAACTGTTTTTT. Translation gives CASSSGSSNEKLFF. Complete variable domain (other parts from reference TRBV5-1 and TRBJ1-4): KAGVTQTPRYLIKTRGQQVTLSCSPISGHRSVSWYQQTPGQGLQFLFEYFSETQRNKGNFPGRFSGRQFSNSRSEMNVSTLELGDSALYLCASSSGSSNEKLFFGSGTQLSVL.

The rearrangement joins TRBV6-5 to TRBJ1-1; D remains ambiguous. CDR1 is MNHEY and CDR2 is SVGAGI in the germline V gene. This CDR3 is 12 amino acids long. V gave up 6 bases and J gave up 7 bases, with 12 bases separating them. CDR3 in amino acids: CASRLEPNEAFF. Here the CDR3 DNA reads TGTGCCAGCAGGCTAGAACCCAATGAAGCTTTCTTT.

V is TRBV29-1 and J is TRBJ1-1, with D possibly matching TRBD1 (5 bases). V gave up 5 bases and J gave up 11 bases, with 12 bases separating them. Germline-derived CDR1 and CDR2 are SQVTM and ANQGSEA. CDR3 length equals 10 residues. The CDR3 loop is CSVTGAGAFF. The CDR3 bases are TGCAGCGTTACAGGAGCCGGCGCTTTCTTT.

CDR3 in amino acids: CASSRQVSGANVLTF. The CDR3 DNA reads as TGTGCCAGCAGTAGACAGGTCTCTGGGGCCAACGTCCTGACTTTC. The chain couples TRBV27 to TRBJ2-6, with D tentatively TRBD1 (6 bases). CDR3 length: 15 amino acids. The V end lost 5 bases, the J end lost 0 bases, and 8 bases lay between the germline ends. Germline V lookup: CDR1 MNHEY, CDR2 SMNVEV (reference sequence).

This chain uses TRBV7-2 with TRBJ1-6; D unclear. With 2 bases removed from V and 9 bases from J, the gap between germline ends came to 14 bases. CDR1 is SGHTA and CDR2 is FQGNSA in the germline V gene. This CDR3 is built from 15 residues. Here the CDR3 reads CASSLQSSRRSPLHF. DNA for the CDR3: TGTGCCAGCAGCTTACAGAGCTCTAGACGTTCACCCCTCCACTTT.

This clone has only one observation. The CDR3 DNA follows: TGTGCCAGCAGTTTATCCCAGACTTCCTACAATGAGCAGTTCTTC. Amino acids: CASSLSQTSYNEQFF. V gene TRBV27 combines with J gene TRBJ2-1; D is uncertain. Germline V gene data show CDR1 as MNHEY and CDR2 as SMNVEV (reference sequence). With 0 bases removed from V and 1 base from J, the gap between germline ends came to 7 bases. CDR3 length: 15 residues.

By frequency in the sample, this clone is medium-sized (0.01 to 0.1%). The chain joins TRBV15 to TRBJ1-3; D uncertain. The CDR3 is made up of 14 amino acids. Germline CDR1 is LNHNV and CDR2 is YYDKDF (reference sequence). V shed 3 bases and J shed 4 bases, with 10 bases lying between them. CDR3 in amino acids: CATSSPWAGNTIYF. The CDR3, as DNA: TGTGCCACCAGCAGCCCGTGGGCCGGAAACACCATATATTTT.

This rearrangement joins TRBV6-6 to TRBJ1-2, with D tentatively TRBD1 (5 bases). The ends were cut back, 4 bases at V and 5 bases at J, with 14 bases in the middle. Germline V gene data show CDR1 as MNHNY and CDR2 as SVGAGI (reference sequence). The CDR3 totals 14 residues. The CDR3 loop reads CASSSRTQRYGYTF. CDR3 nucleotides: TGTGCCAGCAGTTCCAGGACACAAAGATATGGCTACACCTTC.